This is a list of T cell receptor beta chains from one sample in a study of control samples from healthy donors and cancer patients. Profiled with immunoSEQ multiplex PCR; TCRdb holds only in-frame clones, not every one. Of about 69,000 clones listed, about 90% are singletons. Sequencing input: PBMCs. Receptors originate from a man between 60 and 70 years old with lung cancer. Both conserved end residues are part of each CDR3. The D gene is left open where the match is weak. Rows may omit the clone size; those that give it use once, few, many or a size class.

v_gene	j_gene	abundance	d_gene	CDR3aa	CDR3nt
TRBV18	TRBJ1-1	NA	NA	CASSQENTEAFF	TGTGCCAGCTCACAAGAGAACACTGAAGCTTTCTTT
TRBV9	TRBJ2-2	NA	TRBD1	CASRWTGITGELFF	TGTGCCAGCAGGTGGACAGGGATCACCGGGGAGCTGTTTTTT
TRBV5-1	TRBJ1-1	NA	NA	CASSFQRGPEAEAFF	TGCGCCAGCAGCTTCCAGCGGGGGCCGGAAGCTGAAGCTTTCTTT
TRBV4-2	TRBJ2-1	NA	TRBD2	CASSQGFGAGGDEQFF	TGTGCCAGCAGCCAAGGGTTTGGGGCGGGGGGCGATGAGCAGTTCTTC
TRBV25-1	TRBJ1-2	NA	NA	CASSEFSGQRNYGYTF	TGTGCCAGCAGTGAATTCTCGGGACAAAGAAACTATGGCTACACCTTC
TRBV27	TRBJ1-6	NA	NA	CASKWVATGDSPLHF	TGTGCCAGCAAATGGGTAGCCACGGGTGATTCACCCCTCCACTTT
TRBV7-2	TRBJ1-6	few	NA	CASSLQGKNNSPLHF	TGTGCCAGCAGCCTTCAGGGAAAAAATAATTCACCCCTCCACTTT
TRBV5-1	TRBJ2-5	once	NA	CASSLGRAIQETQYF	TGCGCCAGCAGCCTAGGGCGGGCTATACAAGAGACCCAGTACTTC
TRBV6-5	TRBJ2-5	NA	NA	CASRWTDRFQETQYF	TGTGCCAGCCGATGGACAGACCGCTTCCAAGAGACCCAGTACTTC
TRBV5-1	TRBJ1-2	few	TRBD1	CASSLGQGPYGYTF	TGCGCCAGCAGCTTGGGACAGGGGCCCTATGGCTACACCTTC
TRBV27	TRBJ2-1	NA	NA	CASSSGPYNEQFF	TGTGCCAGCAGTTCAGGGCCCTACAATGAGCAGTTCTTC
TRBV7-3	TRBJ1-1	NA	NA	CASTRSGGTEAFF	TGTGCCAGCACCCGCTCGGGTGGCACTGAAGCTTTCTTT
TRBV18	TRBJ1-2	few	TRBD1	CASSYQEGASGYTF	TGTGCCAGCTCATACCAAGAGGGGGCGAGTGGCTACACCTTC
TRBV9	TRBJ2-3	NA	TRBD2	CASSPRLAGGLTDTQYF	TGTGCCAGCAGCCCTCGACTAGCGGGGGGCCTCACAGATACGCAGTATTTT
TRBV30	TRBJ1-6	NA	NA	CAWSVPPHRQGFNSPLHF	TGTGCCTGGAGTGTACCCCCCCACAGGCAGGGGTTTAATTCACCCCTCCACTTT
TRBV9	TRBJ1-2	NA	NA	CASSPRRAIANYGYTF	TGTGCCAGCAGCCCTAGGAGGGCAATAGCTAACTATGGCTACACCTTC
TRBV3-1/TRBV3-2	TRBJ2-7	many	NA	CASSQSQAGEQYF	TGTGCCAGCAGCCAATCACAGGCCGGCGAGCAGTACTTC
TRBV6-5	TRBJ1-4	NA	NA	CASSSLGLEKLFF	TGTGCCAGCAGTTCCTTAGGGCTTGAAAAACTGTTTTTT
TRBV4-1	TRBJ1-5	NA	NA	CASSQDGLRDQPQHF	TGCGCCAGCAGCCAAGATGGCCTCAGGGATCAGCCCCAGCATTTT
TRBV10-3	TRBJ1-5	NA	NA	CAISESGLGEGQPQHF	TGTGCCATCAGTGAGTCTGGCTTGGGCGAAGGTCAGCCCCAGCATTTT
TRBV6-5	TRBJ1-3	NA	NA	CASSYSLFSGNTIYF	TGTGCCAGCAGTTACTCGCTCTTCTCTGGAAACACCATATATTTT
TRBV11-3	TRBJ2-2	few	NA	CASSLARQGSGELFF	TGTGCCAGCAGCTTAGCTCGCCAGGGTTCCGGGGAGCTGTTTTTT
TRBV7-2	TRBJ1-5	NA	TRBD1	CASSFSIQGAQPQHF	TGTGCCAGCAGCTTTAGTATACAGGGGGCACAGCCCCAGCATTTT
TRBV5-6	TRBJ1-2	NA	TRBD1	CASSLLPGQGNSFNYGYTF	TGTGCCAGCAGCTTACTTCCGGGACAGGGGAACTCTTTTAACTATGGCTACACCTTC
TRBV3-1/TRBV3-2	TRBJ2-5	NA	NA	CASRSSGGRETQYF	TGTGCCAGCAGGTCCTCCGGGGGGCGGGAGACCCAGTACTTC
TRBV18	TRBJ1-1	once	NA	CASSPSGDTEAFF	TGTGCCAGCTCACCATCCGGGGACACTGAAGCTTTCTTT
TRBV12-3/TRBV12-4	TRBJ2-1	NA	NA	CASSSRLNEQFF	TGTGCCAGCAGCTCCCGTCTGAATGAGCAGTTCTTC
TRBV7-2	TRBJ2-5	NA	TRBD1	CASSFMGQGALETQYF	TGTGCCAGCAGCTTCATGGGGCAGGGGGCTTTGGAGACCCAGTACTTC
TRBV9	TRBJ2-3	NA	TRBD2	CASSVLAGVPSTDTQYF	TGTGCCAGCAGCGTACTAGCGGGGGTCCCTAGCACAGATACGCAGTATTTT
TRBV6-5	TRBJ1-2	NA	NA	CASSTPGRTYGYTF	TGTGCCAGCAGTACCCCAGGCCGGACCTATGGCTACACCTTC
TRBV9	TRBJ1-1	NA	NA	CASSVATTETEAFF	TGTGCCAGCAGCGTAGCTACGACAGAGACTGAAGCTTTCTTT
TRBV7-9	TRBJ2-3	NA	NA	CASSKLQSTDTQYF	TGTGCCAGCAGCAAGCTGCAGAGCACAGATACGCAGTATTTT
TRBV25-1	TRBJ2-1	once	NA	CASSENRALDNEQFF	TGTGCCAGCAGTGAAAACAGGGCGTTGGATAATGAGCAGTTCTTC
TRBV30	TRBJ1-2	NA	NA	CAWSVWGGIYGYTF	TGTGCCTGGAGTGTTTGGGGTGGGATCTATGGCTACACCTTC
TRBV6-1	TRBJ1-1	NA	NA	CASSEVRVSTEAFF	TGTGCCAGCAGTGAAGTCAGGGTTTCTACTGAAGCTTTCTTT
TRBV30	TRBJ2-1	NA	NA	CAWSVGLGSDEQFF	TGTGCCTGGAGTGTAGGGTTGGGATCTGATGAGCAGTTCTTC
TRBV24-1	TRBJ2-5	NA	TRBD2	CATSDTMTSGDFKETQYF	TGTGCCACCAGTGATACAATGACTAGCGGGGATTTCAAAGAGACCCAGTACTTC
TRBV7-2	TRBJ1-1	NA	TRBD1	CASTRGLANTEAFF	TGTGCCAGTACCAGGGGGCTGGCGAACACTGAAGCTTTCTTT
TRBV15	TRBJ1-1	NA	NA	CATSSGLIGSTEAFF	TGTGCCACCAGCAGCGGGTTAATAGGGAGCACTGAAGCTTTCTTT
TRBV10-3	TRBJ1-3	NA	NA	CAINGDSGNTIYF	TGTGCCATCAACGGGGACTCTGGAAACACCATATATTTT
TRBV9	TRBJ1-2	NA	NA	CASSSFLGTTDGYTF	TGTGCCAGCAGCTCTTTTTTAGGGACAACGGATGGCTACACCTTC
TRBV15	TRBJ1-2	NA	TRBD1	CATSSPEIPGTGTYGYTF	TGTGCCACCAGTAGCCCCGAAATTCCCGGGACAGGGACCTATGGCTACACCTTC
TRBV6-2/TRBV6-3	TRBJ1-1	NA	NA	CASSYNRQNTEAFF	TGTGCCAGCAGTTACAACAGACAGAACACTGAAGCTTTCTTT
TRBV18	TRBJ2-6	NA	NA	CASSTLAHTQGLSGANVLTF	TGTGCCAGCTCGACATTGGCGCACACACAGGGCCTCTCTGGGGCCAACGTCCTGACTTTC
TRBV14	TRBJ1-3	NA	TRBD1	CASSQDFHRGPGNTIYF	TGTGCCAGCAGCCAAGACTTTCACAGGGGACCTGGAAACACCATATATTTT
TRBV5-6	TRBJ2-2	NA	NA	CASSQRDGLWTGELFF	TGTGCCAGCAGTCAAAGGGACGGCTTATGGACCGGGGAGCTGTTTTTT
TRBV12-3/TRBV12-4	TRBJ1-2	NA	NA	CASTLGRAYGYTF	TGTGCCAGCACCCTCGGGAGGGCCTATGGCTACACCTTC
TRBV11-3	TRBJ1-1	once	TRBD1	CASSPGQGRFMNTEAFF	TGTGCCAGCAGCCCAGGACAGGGCCGCTTCATGAACACTGAAGCTTTCTTT
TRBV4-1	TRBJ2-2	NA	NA	CASSRDSANTGELFF	TGCGCCAGCAGCCGAGACAGCGCGAACACCGGGGAGCTGTTTTTT
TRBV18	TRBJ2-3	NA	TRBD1	CATGRDRAQYF	TGTGCCACAGGCAGGGACAGGGCGCAGTATTTT
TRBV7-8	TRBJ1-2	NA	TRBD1	CASSLGQGVANYGYTF	TGTGCCAGCAGCTTAGGACAGGGGGTCGCTAACTATGGCTACACCTTC
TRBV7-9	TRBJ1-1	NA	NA	CASSKTGRSNTEAFF	TGTGCCAGCAGCAAAACGGGACGGTCGAACACTGAAGCTTTCTTT
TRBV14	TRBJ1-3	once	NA	CASSQYSGNTIYF	TGTGCCAGCAGCCAATACTCTGGAAACACCATATATTTT
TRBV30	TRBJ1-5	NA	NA	CAWSFRGQQPQHF	TGTGCCTGGAGTTTTCGGGGACAACAGCCCCAGCATTTT
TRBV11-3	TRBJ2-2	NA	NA	CASSFDSGELFF	TGTGCCAGCAGCTTCGACAGCGGGGAGCTGTTTTTT